These 18 T cell receptor beta chains were all obtained from the same sample, sequenced in a study of T cells after posttransplantation cyclophosphamide. TCRdb's table, derived via immunoSEQ multiplex PCR, lists solely in-frame clones and lacks some. The sample includes fewer than 25,000 clones, about 83% of them seen just once. Sequencing was carried out using PBMCs. All receptors derive from a woman between 55 and 75 years old with a blood cancer, CMV-positive, and with a related stem cell donor.

The rearrangement joins TRBV23-1 to TRBJ2-2; 11 bases are shared with TRBD2. TRBV23-1 is marked as an open reading frame, function uncertain. The CDR3 is 16 amino acids. Trimming cost V 8 bases and J 7 bases; bases outside gene matches: 12. CDR3: CASCSSGRAINGELFF. As DNA, the CDR3 is TGCGCCAGCTGCAGTAGCGGGAGGGCCATTAACGGGGAGCTGTTTTTT.

This rearrangement joins TRBV30 to TRBJ2-2; 9 bases are shared with TRBD2. Germline values: CDR1 GTSNPN, CDR2 SVGIG (reference sequence). The trim removed 3 bases at V and 5 bases at J, leaving 4 bases unmatched. CDR3 length equals 14 residues. The CDR3: CAWRAGGGTGELFF. The CDR3 DNA reads TGTGCCTGGAGAGCGGGAGGCGGGACCGGGGAGCTGTTTTTT.

CDR3 nucleotide sequence: TGTGCCAGCAGAGGAGAAGGGAACACTGAAGCTTTCTTT. Translation: CASRGEGNTEAFF. The rearrangement links TRBV25-1 to TRBJ1-1; D not certain. The CDR3 runs 13 residues. Trimming stripped 6 bases from V and 1 base from J, with 9 bases between. Germline V gives CDR1 MGHDK, CDR2 SYGVNS.

This clone was counted a few times. The rearrangement links TRBV30 to TRBJ1-5, with 12 bases lining up with TRBD1. CDR3 size: 15 residues. The J segment lost 7 bases and the V segment lost 0 bases, leaving 4 bases of the junction unmatched. Germline V gene sequence: CDR1 GTSNPN, CDR2 SVGIG (reference sequence). CDR3 loop: CAWSVWGQGAQPQHF. The CDR3 DNA reads as TGTGCCTGGAGTGTATGGGGACAGGGGGCCCAGCCCCAGCATTTT.

As concerns this clone: One end of the junction fails to match germline, which may point to a read error. The V and J genes are TRBV14 and TRBJ2-1; TRBD2 aligns across 12 bases. The germline gives CDR1 SGHDN, CDR2 FVKESK. This CDR3 comprises 17 residues. CDR3 DNA sequence: TGTGCCAGCAGCCAAGCTGAAAGGACTAGCGGGAACAACGAGCAGTTCTTC. It translates to CASSQAERTSGNNEQFF.

V gene TRBV7-2 combines with J gene TRBJ1-2; 10 nucleotides agree with TRBD1. Germline CDR1 and CDR2: SGHTA and FQGNSA. V shed 0 bases and J 4 bases; nucleotides not matched to a gene: 5. The length of the CDR3 is 16 residues. The CDR3 loop is CASSLAGGTGVYGYTF. CDR3 coding DNA: TGTGCCAGCAGCTTAGCTGGTGGGACAGGGGTCTATGGCTACACCTTC.

This chain uses TRBV6-5 with TRBJ1-1; D is ambiguous. V was clipped by 3 bases and J by 0 bases, with 14 bases between them. Germline V CDR1 and CDR2: MNHEY, SVGAGI. The CDR3 runs 16 residues. This CDR3 is CASSYHMAGLNTEAFF. CDR3 nucleotide sequence: TGTGCCAGCAGTTATCATATGGCGGGGTTGAACACTGAAGCTTTCTTT.

The chain joins TRBV6-5 to TRBJ1-1; D not certain. V lost 6 bases and J 4 bases, leaving 15 bases between the germline ends. This CDR3 has 14 residues. Germline lookup yields CDR1 MNHEY and CDR2 SVGAGI. The CDR3: CASRKSREGTEAFF. CDR3 in DNA: TGTGCCAGCAGAAAAAGTCGGGAGGGCACTGAAGCTTTCTTT.

As regards this clone: One end of the junction is discordant with germline, which a read error may explain. The V and J genes are TRBV7-7 and TRBJ2-1; unclear D gene. The length of the CDR3 is 13 residues. Germline lookup yields CDR1 SSHAT and CDR2 FNYEAQ (reference sequence). The CDR3 sequence is CASSLASANEQFF. The CDR3 DNA is TGTGCTAGCAGCTTAGCCTCAGCGAATGAGCAGTTCTTC.

This clone appeared a single time. The V gene is TRBV12-5, the J gene TRBJ1-2; TRBD1 agrees at 9 bases. The length of the CDR3 is 14 residues. V gave up 5 bases and J gave up 5 bases; unmatched junction bases: 6. CDR1 is LGHNT and CDR2 is FRNRAP in the germline V gene. CDR3 DNA: TGTGCTAGTGGTCCGGGACAGGGAAGTTATGGCTACACCTTC. Translated: CASGPGQGSYGYTF.

V is TRBV7-9 and J is TRBJ1-1; weak D call: TRBD1 (6 bases). Germline V CDR1 and CDR2: SEHNR, FQNEAQ (reference sequence). Trimming shortened V by 7 bases and J by 6 bases, and 15 bases separated the two germline ends. The CDR3 loop spans 13 amino acids. The DNA for the CDR3 is TGTGCCAGCAACGATCAGGGGCTCCCTGAAGCTTTCTTT. It translates to CASNDQGLPEAFF. Using reference TRBV7-9 and TRBJ1-1 for the parts outside the CDR3, the full variable domain is DTGVSQNPRHKITKRGQNVTFRCDPISEHNRLYWYRQTLGQGPEFLTYFQNEAQLEKSRLLSDRFSAERPKGSFSTLEIQRTEQGDSAMYLCASNDQGLPEAFFGQGTRLTVV.

The chain uses TRBV21-1 and TRBJ2-7; the table gives TRBD1 as D, unverified against the DNA. TRBV21-1 is annotated as a pseudogene. The CDR3 contains 13 residues. The DNA for the CDR3 is TGTGCCAGCAACCGGGACAGGTTTTACGAGCAGTACTTC. Translation: CASNRDRFYEQYF.

The chain employs TRBV6-5 and TRBJ1-5; unclear D gene. Germline CDR1 reads MNHEY; CDR2 reads SVGAGI. V was clipped by 6 bases and J by 4 bases, with 13 bases between them. The CDR3 consists of 14 residues. The CDR3 DNA is TGTGCCAGCAGCCAAAGGGAGGGTAATCAGCCCCAGCATTTT. Residues: CASSQREGNQPQHF.

The rearrangement links TRBV6-1 to TRBJ2-7; weak D call: TRBD1 (5 bases). V shed 7 bases and J shed 0 bases, with 16 bases lying between them. This CDR3 is 15 amino acids long. CDR1 and CDR2 (germline): MNHNS, SASEGT. The CDR3 nucleotides are TGTGCCAGCACAACGAACTGGGGCGGCTCCTACGAGCAGTACTTC. It yields the protein CASTTNWGGSYEQYF.

The gene calls are TRBV28 and TRBJ1-4; D call uncertain. The length of the CDR3 is 15 residues. V lost 4 bases and J 4 bases, leaving 13 bases between the germline ends. Germline CDR1 is MDHEN and CDR2 is SYDVKM. CDR3 sequence reads: CASSSGGLFNEKLFF. Written as DNA, the CDR3 is TGTGCCAGCAGTTCCGGAGGATTGTTTAATGAAAAACTGTTTTTT.

The chain carries TRBV9 and TRBJ2-1; TRBD2 is a possible D gene (6 bases). The CDR3 contains 14 residues. V gave up 4 bases and J gave up 8 bases, with 16 bases separating them. Germline V lookup: CDR1 SGDLS, CDR2 YYNGEE. CDR3 loop: CASSPRLGSYEQFF. The DNA of the CDR3 is TGTGCCAGCAGCCCGAGACTAGGAAGCTATGAGCAGTTCTTC. The variable domain in full, completed from reference TRBV9 and TRBJ2-1, reads DSGVTQTPKHLITATGQRVTLRCSPRSGDLSVYWYQQSLDQGLQFLIQYYNGEERAKGNILERFSAQQFPDLHSELNLSSLELGDSALYFCASSPRLGSYEQFFGPGTRLTVL.

The genes are TRBV5-1 and TRBJ2-7; 9 nucleotides match TRBD2. Germline V gene lookup returns CDR1 SGHRS and CDR2 YFSETQ. This CDR3 spans 14 amino acids. Trimming at V came to 4 bases and at J to 2 bases, leaving 4 bases not matched to a gene. As DNA, the CDR3 is TGCGCCAGCAGCCCGTTAGCGGGAGCCTACGAGCAGTACTTC. This sequence encodes CASSPLAGAYEQYF.

V and J are TRBV6-5 and TRBJ1-1, with D possibly being TRBD1 (5 bases). From germline, CDR1 is MNHEY and CDR2 SVGAGI. The V end lost 6 bases, the J end lost 1 base, and 9 bases lay between the germline ends. The CDR3 has 13 residues. Written as DNA, the CDR3 is TGTGCCAGCAGGGGGGGGAAGAACACTGAAGCTTTCTTT. As protein: CASRGGKNTEAFF.